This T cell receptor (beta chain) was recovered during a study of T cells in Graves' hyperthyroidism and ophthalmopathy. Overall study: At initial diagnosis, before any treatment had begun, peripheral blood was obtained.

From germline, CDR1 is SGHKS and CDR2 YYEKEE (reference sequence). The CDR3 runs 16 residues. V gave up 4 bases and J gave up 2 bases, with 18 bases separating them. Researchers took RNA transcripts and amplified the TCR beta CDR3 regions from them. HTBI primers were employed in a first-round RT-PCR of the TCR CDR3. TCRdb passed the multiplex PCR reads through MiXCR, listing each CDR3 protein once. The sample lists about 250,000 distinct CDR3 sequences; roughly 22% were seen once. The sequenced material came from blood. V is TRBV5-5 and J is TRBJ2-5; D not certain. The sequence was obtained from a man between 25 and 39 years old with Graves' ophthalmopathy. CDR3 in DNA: TGTGCCAGCAGCCATAGGGTGGGAAGCACGCAAGAGACCCAGTACTTC. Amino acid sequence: CASSHRVGSTQETQYF.